The clone carrying this T cell receptor beta chain appeared a few times. These data come from a study of control samples from healthy donors and cancer patients. TCRdb's copy holds only in-frame clones and misses some; the assay was immunoSEQ multiplex PCR. The sample shows 130,000 to 150,000 clones, just under 95% of them seen only once. There are 16 residues in the CDR3. CDR1 is MNHNY, CDR2 SVGAGI, per germline (reference sequence). V was cut by 0 bases and J by 4 bases, with 15 bases left in between. The source material was PBMCs. The receptor was derived from a man between 60 and 70 years old with colorectal cancer. J is TRBJ1-2 and V is TRBV6-6; D is uncertain. The CDR3 here is CASSYSSSLLTYGYTF. The DNA of the CDR3 is TGTGCCAGCAGTTACTCGTCCAGCCTCCTTACCTATGGCTACACCTTC.